Below, 22 T cell receptor beta chains from the same sample are listed, as sequenced in a study of blood T cell repertoires in COVID-19. Produced via immunoSEQ multiplex PCR; TCRdb's table is partial and in-frame only. The sample yields some 210,000 clones, roughly 88% seen once. Sequenced: peripheral blood. The receptors were gathered from a woman aged 40 to 50 who had recovered from COVID-19.

The chain combines TRBV7-6 with TRBJ2-6, with D unresolved. The ends were cut back, 5 bases at V and 0 bases at J, with 11 bases in the middle. Germline V gene lookup returns CDR1 SGHVS and CDR2 FNYEAQ. The CDR3 is 16 residues long. The CDR3 region is CASSPRPHSGANVLTF. The CDR3 nucleotides are TGTGCCAGCAGCCCGAGGCCTCACTCTGGGGCCAACGTCCTGACTTTC.

This chain links TRBV28 with TRBJ1-5, with 7 positions matching TRBD1. This CDR3 is built from 15 residues. J lost 5 bases, V lost 6 bases, and 10 bases had no gene match. Germline CDR1 and CDR2: MDHEN and SYDVKM. The CDR3 sequence is CASRSPGTDYQPQHF. For the CDR3, the DNA is TGTGCCAGCAGGAGCCCGGGGACAGATTATCAGCCCCAGCATTTT.

The chain uses TRBV3-1 (or the pseudogene TRBV3-2) and TRBJ2-2, with D perhaps matching TRBD2 (5 bases). Germline assignment: CDR1 LGHDT and CDR2 YNNKEL (reference sequence). The CDR3 loop spans 13 amino acids. V dropped 5 bases and J dropped 7 bases, with 11 bases sitting between them. The CDR3 region has the DNA TGTGCCAGCAGCTGGGAGCAACGCGGGGAGCTGTTTTTT. Encoded protein: CASSWEQRGELFF.

This clone was observed a few times. The chain has TRBV6-6 and TRBJ2-7; TRBD1 might be the D (6 bases). V lost 6 bases to trimming and J lost 5 bases, with 17 bases between them. Germline lookup yields CDR1 MNHNY and CDR2 SVGAGI (reference sequence). This CDR3 is 14 amino acids long. CDR3 region: CASSQQGLRNEQYF. DNA for the CDR3: TGTGCCAGCAGCCAACAGGGCCTTAGGAACGAGCAGTACTTC.

The V and J genes are TRBV5-1 and TRBJ2-7, with 7 bases fitting TRBD1. J gave up 5 bases and V 0 bases, and 11 bases lay outside the gene matches. This CDR3 has 16 amino acids. Germline V gene sequence: CDR1 SGHRS, CDR2 YFSETQ. CDR3 protein: CASSLAEKTGKHEQYF. DNA for the CDR3: TGCGCCAGCAGCTTGGCAGAAAAGACAGGGAAGCACGAGCAGTACTTC.

This chain links TRBV7-2 with TRBJ1-1, with D unclear. The CDR3 length is 13 residues. V lost 1 base, J lost 6 bases, and 9 bases lay in between. Germline V gives CDR1 SGHTA, CDR2 FQGNSA. The CDR3, as DNA: TGTGCCAGCAGCTTAGTTGCGATGTCTGAAGCTTTCTTT. Translation: CASSLVAMSEAFF.

The CDR3 region is CASSTLGTSGSNEQFF. Written as DNA, the CDR3 is TGTGCCAGTAGTACCCTAGGGACTAGCGGGAGTAATGAGCAGTTCTTC. V gene TRBV19 combines with J gene TRBJ2-1, with 14 positions matching TRBD2. CDR3 size: 16 residues. V was pared by 4 bases and J by 7 bases, with 6 bases of the junction left unmatched. CDR1 is LNHDA, CDR2 SQIVND, per germline (reference sequence).

The chain joins TRBV19 to TRBJ1-5, with a weak D call TRBD1 (6 bases). Germline V CDR1 and CDR2: LNHDA, SQIVND (reference sequence). Trimming took 7 bases from V and 2 from J, leaving 18 bases between them. The CDR3 contains 16 residues. CDR3 in DNA: TGTGCCAGTACTAACGCCGGGACATGGGGCAATCAGCCCCAGCATTTT. Translated, it gives CASTNAGTWGNQPQHF.

This clone was seen a few times. This rearrangement joins TRBV3-1 (or the pseudogene TRBV3-2) to TRBJ1-5, with 9 bases matching TRBD1. CDR1 is LGHDT, CDR2 YNNKEL, per germline (reference sequence). CDR3 size: 14 residues. Trimming at V came to 5 bases and at J to 7 bases, leaving 6 bases not matched to a gene. The CDR3 region has the DNA TGTGCCAGCAGCTTACGGACAGGGGCACAGCCCCAGCATTTT. This encodes CASSLRTGAQPQHF.

The rearrangement joins TRBV30 to TRBJ1-2, with a tentative D call TRBD1 (5 bases). Trimming shortened V by 0 bases and J by 5 bases, and 13 bases separated the two germline ends. Germline V gene data show CDR1 as GTSNPN and CDR2 as SVGIG (reference sequence). The CDR3 contains 14 residues. CDR3 region: CAWSVLGRFYGYTF. The CDR3 DNA follows: TGTGCCTGGAGTGTACTGGGGCGGTTTTATGGCTACACCTTC.

The chain carries TRBV2 and TRBJ1-2; 8 positions agree with TRBD1. Germline CDR1 reads SNHLY; CDR2 reads FYNNEI. Trimming took 2 bases from V and 8 from J; bases not matched to a gene: 22. This CDR3 has 19 residues. The CDR3 nucleotides read TGTGCCAGCAGTGAATTTGGGCCAGGGGGCTCAGCGGGTAAAGGAGGCTACACCTTC. It specifies CASSEFGPGGSAGKGGYTF.

The rearrangement links TRBV28 to TRBJ2-3; 8 positions agree with TRBD2. Losses at the gene ends were 3 bases for V and 3 bases for J; bases not matched to a gene: 8. The CDR3 totals 16 residues. Per the germline V gene, CDR1 is MDHEN and CDR2 is SYDVKM. The CDR3 sequence: CASSLSAGGGTDTQYF. The CDR3 region has the DNA TGTGCCAGCAGTTTGTCGGCGGGAGGCGGAACAGATACGCAGTATTTT.

This rearrangement joins TRBV27 to TRBJ1-5, with 7 bases lining up with TRBD1. The CDR3 extends over 17 amino acids. The ends lost 5 bases at V and 0 bases at J; junction bases unmatched: 10. In germline, CDR1 is MNHEY, CDR2 SMNVEV (reference sequence). As DNA, the CDR3 is TGTGCCAGCAGTCTTAGACAGGGTGACTATAGCAATCAGCCCCAGCATTTT. It is translated as CASSLRQGDYSNQPQHF.

The chain uses TRBV29-1 and TRBJ2-2, with 13 positions matching TRBD2. V dropped 5 bases and J dropped 0; count of bases not matched to a gene: 9. The length of the CDR3 is 18 residues. The germline V gene has CDR1 SQVTM and CDR2 ANQGSEA. The CDR3 nucleotides read TGCAGCGTTAACAGGGGAACTAGCGGGAGGGCGAACACCGGGGAGCTGTTTTTT. This encodes CSVNRGTSGRANTGELFF.

The V and J genes are TRBV19 and TRBJ2-1, with TRBD2 identical over 13 bases. CDR3 length: 18 amino acids. Germline-derived CDR1 and CDR2 are LNHDA and SQIVND (reference sequence). V trimming: 4 bases; J trimming: 8 bases; junction bases outside the gene matches: 14. This chain's CDR3 is CASSRTLAGGPLIHEQFF. CDR3 nucleotide sequence: TGTGCCAGTAGTAGGACACTAGCGGGAGGGCCGTTAATCCATGAGCAGTTCTTC.

V is TRBV28 and J is TRBJ1-3, with D possibly being TRBD1 (6 bases). The CDR3 consists of 16 residues. V shed 5 bases and J shed 0 bases, with 14 bases lying between them. Germline V CDR1 and CDR2: MDHEN, SYDVKM. DNA for the CDR3: TGTGCCAGCAGTGGGGGGGGCCATAGCTCTGGAAACACCATATATTTT. Protein: CASSGGGHSSGNTIYF.

The V call is TRBV3-1 (or the pseudogene TRBV3-2), the J call TRBJ1-1; D gene ambiguous. Germline V gene lookup returns CDR1 LGHDT and CDR2 YNNKEL (reference sequence). The CDR3 length is 17 residues. The ends were cut back, 0 bases at V and 0 bases at J, with 14 bases in the middle. The CDR3 DNA follows: TGTGCCAGCAGCCAAGAGGTAACGAACCAGGTGAACACTGAAGCTTTCTTT. It yields the protein CASSQEVTNQVNTEAFF.

The chain links TRBV6-2 or TRBV6-3 to TRBJ2-1; maybe TRBD2 (5 bases). CDR3 length equals 13 residues. The V gene lost 6 bases and the J gene lost 8 bases, with 14 bases spanning the gap. Germline CDR1 and CDR2: MNHEY and SVGEGT. CDR3 loop: CASSESLDYEQFF. In DNA form, the CDR3 reads TGTGCCAGCAGCGAATCGTTGGACTATGAGCAGTTCTTC.

The V and J genes are TRBV2 and TRBJ2-3; TRBD2 matches 12 bases. The CDR3 is 16 amino acids. The germline gives CDR1 SNHLY, CDR2 FYNNEI. V shed 2 bases, J shed 6 bases, and the junction held 6 bases outside the gene matches. The CDR3 protein is CASSETTSGSLDTQYF. DNA for the CDR3: TGTGCCAGCAGTGAAACGACTAGCGGGAGCTTGGATACGCAGTATTTT.

The genes are TRBV2 and TRBJ2-4; 9 nucleotides agree with TRBD1. J lost 9 bases, V lost 6 bases, and 12 bases had no gene match. CDR1 is SNHLY and CDR2 is FYNNEI in the germline V gene. The CDR3 has 15 amino acids. The CDR3 DNA is TGTGCCAGCAGCGGGGACAGGGCATCCGGGGTCATTCAGTACTTC. The encoded protein is CASSGDRASGVIQYF. Full variable domain (outside the CDR3, taken from reference TRBV2 and TRBJ2-4): EPEVTQTPSHQVTQMGQEVILRCVPISNHLYFYWYRQILGQKVEFLVSFYNNEISEKSEIFDDQFSVERPDGSNFTLKIRSTKLEDSAMYFCASSGDRASGVIQYFGAGTRLSVL.

The chain carries TRBV9 and TRBJ2-3, with a weak D call TRBD1 (5 bases). CDR1 and CDR2 from the germline V gene are SGDLS and YYNGEE. The CDR3 runs to 16 residues. Trimming shortened V by 0 bases and J by 6 bases, and 17 bases separated the two germline ends. CDR3 sequence: CASSVVLGPNRDTQYF. The CDR3 DNA is TGTGCCAGCAGCGTAGTGTTGGGGCCGAACAGGGATACGCAGTATTTT. Variable domain in full (rest from reference TRBV9 and TRBJ2-3): DSGVTQTPKHLITATGQRVTLRCSPRSGDLSVYWYQQSLDQGLQFLIQYYNGEERAKGNILERFSAQQFPDLHSELNLSSLELGDSALYFCASSVVLGPNRDTQYFGPGTRLTVL.

This sequence joins TRBV19 and TRBJ1-5; weak D call: TRBD1 (6 bases). This CDR3 comprises 15 residues. Trimming removed 7 bases from V and 0 bases from J, with 13 bases in between. Germline CDR1 reads LNHDA; CDR2 reads SQIVND (reference sequence). CDR3 nucleotides: TGTGCCAGTATCAACCAGGGGAATAGCAATCAGCCCCAGCATTTT. Protein: CASINQGNSNQPQHF. The full variable domain, in which reference TRBV19 and TRBJ1-5 provide the parts outside the CDR3, is DGGITQSPKYLFRKEGQNVTLSCEQNLNHDAMYWYRQDPGQGLRLIYYSQIVNDFQKGDIAEGYSVSREKKESFPLTVTSAQKNPTAFYLCASINQGNSNQPQHFGDGTRLSIL.